This TCR beta chain was captured in a study of T cell responses to AZD1222 COVID-19 vaccine. Measured with immunoSEQ multiplex PCR; TCRdb has only the in-frame clones, and not every one. The sample has some 190,000 clones, around 90% seen once. To note about this clone: Its target is unknown.

General observations from the study: Every sample of the repertoires postdated the peak T cell response. Dominant CD4 TCR responses targeted spike regions 160-218 and 743-854.

Material: peripheral blood, obtained 28 days after the second AZD1222 dose. This TCR came from an adult who received the AZD1222 COVID-19 vaccine.

For the CDR3, the DNA is TGTGCCGTAGGTAGTCGGAGCAATCAGCCCCAGCATTTT. It codes for CAVGSRSNQPQHF. The V call is TRBV6-5, the J call TRBJ1-5, with D unclear. Looked up from germline, CDR1 is MNHEY and CDR2 is SVGAGI. Between the trimmed V and J ends, which lost 11 bases and 1 base, there was a span of 12 bases. The CDR3 consists of 13 residues.